Listed below are T cell receptor beta chains from one sample, sequenced in a study of technical replicates of blood from several donors. Assay used: immunoSEQ multiplex PCR; TCRdb lists only in-frame clones, some missing. The sample has some 77,000 clones; roughly 90% are singletons. The sample was T cells isolated from PBMCs. These receptors came from a human donor in good health. CDR3s include the opening cysteine and the closing phenylalanine or tryptophan. D genes are given only for firm matches. The size field is filled for only some rows; it gives once, few, many or a size class.

j_call clone_size d_call v_call cdr3_aa cdr3_nt
TRBJ2-1 . TRBD2 TRBV11-3 CASSSQWSSGSSYNEQFF TGTGCCAGCAGCTCCCAGTGGAGTAGCGGGAGCTCCTACAATGAGCAGTTCTTC
TRBJ1-4 . TRBD1 TRBV5-6 CASSGPGTVNEKLFF TGTGCCAGCAGCGGACCCGGGACAGTCAATGAAAAACTGTTTTTT
TRBJ1-2 . TRBD1 TRBV5-1 CASSLGTGAANYGYTF TGCGCCAGCAGCTTGGGCACAGGGGCCGCTAACTATGGCTACACCTTC
TRBJ2-3 . TRBD1 TRBV7-3 CASSPLGQGILDTQYF TGTGCCAGCAGCCCCTTGGGACAGGGGATTCTAGATACGCAGTATTTT
TRBJ2-1 once . TRBV7-8 CASSPLVNEQFF TGTGCCAGCAGCCCACTGGTGAATGAGCAGTTCTTC
TRBJ2-7 . TRBD1 TRBV9 CASSVDGQDYEQYF TGTGCCAGCAGCGTAGATGGACAGGACTACGAGCAGTACTTC
TRBJ1-5 . . TRBV30 CAWSERGNQPQHF TGTGCCTGGAGTGAGAGAGGGAATCAGCCCCAGCATTTT
TRBJ1-2 . TRBD1 TRBV27 CASRPTGTGIGYGYTF TGTGCCAGCAGACCCACCGGGACAGGAATCGGCTATGGCTACACCTTC
TRBJ2-6 . TRBD1 TRBV7-9 CASSLRVRTGGSGANVLTF TGTGCCAGCAGCTTAAGAGTGAGGACAGGGGGCTCTGGGGCCAACGTCCTGACTTTC
TRBJ2-2 . TRBD2 TRBV7-3 CASSLGLAGGTGELFF TGTGCCAGCAGCTTAGGACTAGCGGGAGGCACCGGGGAGCTGTTTTTT
TRBJ2-7 few . TRBV25-1 CASSEPQFHEQYF TGTGCCAGCAGTGAACCACAATTCCACGAGCAGTACTTC
TRBJ2-3 . . TRBV6-1 CASSGASTDTQYF TGTGCCAGCAGTGGGGCCAGCACAGATACGCAGTATTTT
TRBJ1-2 . . TRBV14 CASSQDQGSSEGYTF TGTGCCAGCAGCCAAGATCAGGGAAGTTCAGAGGGCTACACCTTC
TRBJ1-3 . . TRBV11-3 CASSTSGGISGNTIYF TGTGCCAGCAGCACGAGCGGGGGAATCTCTGGAAACACCATATATTTT
TRBJ1-5 . . TRBV27 CASSLLGSMNNQPQHF TGTGCCAGCAGTTTATTGGGGAGTATGAACAATCAGCCCCAGCATTTT
TRBJ2-2 . . TRBV27 CASSLARGELFF TGTGCCAGCAGTCTAGCGAGAGGGGAGCTGTTTTTT
TRBJ1-1 . . TRBV6-5 CASTHGLAAFF TGTGCCAGCACCCATGGCCTTGCAGCTTTCTTT
TRBJ2-7 . TRBD2 TRBV7-6 CASSFGDNSGDEQYF TGTGCCAGCAGCTTTGGGGATAATAGCGGGGACGAGCAGTACTTC
TRBJ2-4 . . TRBV4-1 CASSQAGLAKNIQYF TGCGCCAGCAGCCAAGCAGGACTAGCCAAAAACATTCAGTACTTC
TRBJ2-2 . . TRBV19 CASSIRRESGGELFF TGTGCCAGTAGTATCAGACGGGAGTCGGGCGGGGAGCTGTTTTTT
TRBJ2-5 . . TRBV6-1 CASTGGVETQYF TGTGCCAGCACCGGAGGGGTAGAGACCCAGTACTTC
TRBJ2-1 . . TRBV5-1 CASSLVGTPSYNEQFF TGCGCCAGCAGCTTGGTAGGGACACCCTCCTACAATGAGCAGTTCTTC
TRBJ2-2 . . TRBV6-1 CASRDFGTGELFF TGTGCCAGCAGAGACTTTGGGACCGGGGAGCTGTTTTTT
TRBJ2-3 . . TRBV5-4 CASSPGLHTDTQYF TGTGCCAGCAGCCCGGGACTCCACACAGATACGCAGTATTTT
TRBJ1-5 once . TRBV7-2 CASSNSYARQGNQPQHF TGTGCCAGCAGTAACAGTTACGCCCGGCAGGGCAATCAGCCCCAGCATTTT
TRBJ2-7 . . TRBV29-1 CSVEDRRLGYEQYF TGCAGCGTTGAAGATAGGCGACTAGGGTACGAGCAGTACTTC
TRBJ2-1 . TRBD1 TRBV27 CASSWDRGPYNEQFF TGTGCCAGCAGTTGGGACAGGGGGCCTTACAATGAGCAGTTCTTC
TRBJ2-7 . TRBD1 TRBV7-9 CASSLLRDRVESYEQYF TGTGCCAGCAGCTTACTTCGGGACAGGGTAGAATCCTACGAGCAGTACTTC
TRBJ2-1 . TRBD2 TRBV19 CASRPLAGYNEQFF TGTGCCAGTAGGCCTCTAGCGGGATACAATGAGCAGTTCTTC
TRBJ1-3 few . TRBV11-2 CASSPQRNTIYF TGTGCCAGCAGCCCCCAGCGCAACACCATATATTTT
TRBJ2-7 . TRBD1 TRBV19 CASSTLGQAYEQYF TGTGCCAGTAGTACACTGGGACAGGCCTACGAGCAGTACTTC
TRBJ2-3 . . TRBV6-6 CASSPASITDTQYF TGTGCCAGCAGCCCTGCATCTATCACAGATACGCAGTATTTT
TRBJ2-2 . . TRBV9 CASSGTVSGELFF TGTGCCAGCAGCGGGACAGTCTCCGGGGAGCTGTTTTTT
TRBJ1-5 . . TRBV6-1 CASSEGGPYNQPQHF TGTGCCAGCAGTGAAGGGGGGCCCTACAATCAGCCCCAGCATTTT
TRBJ2-7 . . TRBV5-1 CASSPWSEYEQYF TGCGCCAGCAGCCCCTGGAGTGAATACGAGCAGTACTTC
TRBJ2-1 . TRBD2 TRBV11-2 CASSFLAGSLHEQFF TGTGCCAGCAGCTTCCTAGCGGGATCGCTCCATGAGCAGTTCTTC
TRBJ1-1 . . TRBV18 CASSPTSAEGTEAFF TGTGCCAGCTCACCAACCTCTGCAGAGGGCACTGAAGCTTTCTTT
TRBJ2-1 . TRBD1 TRBV12-5 CASAPGWQGATEQFF TGTGCTAGTGCCCCGGGGTGGCAGGGGGCAACTGAGCAGTTCTTC
TRBJ2-7 . . TRBV30 CAWGGSSYEQYF TGTGCCTGGGGTGGGAGCTCCTACGAGCAGTACTTC
TRBJ1-1 . . TRBV28 CASSFQGGLNTEAFF TGTGCCAGCAGTTTTCAGGGAGGGCTTAACACTGAAGCTTTCTTT
TRBJ2-1 . TRBD1 TRBV19 CASSKTGSHSYNEQFF TGTGCCAGTAGTAAGACAGGGAGTCACTCCTACAATGAGCAGTTCTTC
TRBJ2-6 . TRBD1 TRBV2 CASSPPGGSGANVLTF TGTGCCAGCAGCCCTCCAGGGGGCTCTGGGGCCAACGTCCTGACTTTC
TRBJ2-2 . . TRBV9 CASSLTSRELFF TGTGCCAGCAGCCTGACTAGTCGGGAGCTGTTTTTT
TRBJ2-7 . TRBD1 TRBV19 CASSIGTGGTYEQYF TGTGCCAGTAGTATAGGGACAGGGGGTACCTACGAGCAGTACTTC
TRBJ1-2 . TRBD1 TRBV6-5 CASSHTRTGRGYTF TGTGCCAGCAGCCATACCCGGACAGGGCGTGGCTACACCTTC
TRBJ1-5 . . TRBV19 CASSIQQARHQPQHF TGTGCCAGTAGTATTCAGCAGGCCCGTCATCAGCCCCAGCATTTT
TRBJ2-7 . TRBD2 TRBV7-8 CASSSGTSGSVQYF TGTGCCAGCAGCTCCGGGACTAGCGGGAGTGTGCAGTACTTC
TRBJ2-7 . TRBD1 TRBV5-1 CASSPGQGVYEQYF TGCGCCAGCAGCCCCGGACAGGGCGTATACGAGCAGTACTTC
TRBJ1-4 once . TRBV30 CAWRGARVEKLFF TGTGCCTGGAGGGGGGCTCGGGTTGAAAAACTGTTTTTT
TRBJ1-2 . TRBD1 TRBV19 CASSPPGQGKLDTF TGTGCCAGTAGTCCTCCGGGACAGGGAAAACTCGACACCTTC